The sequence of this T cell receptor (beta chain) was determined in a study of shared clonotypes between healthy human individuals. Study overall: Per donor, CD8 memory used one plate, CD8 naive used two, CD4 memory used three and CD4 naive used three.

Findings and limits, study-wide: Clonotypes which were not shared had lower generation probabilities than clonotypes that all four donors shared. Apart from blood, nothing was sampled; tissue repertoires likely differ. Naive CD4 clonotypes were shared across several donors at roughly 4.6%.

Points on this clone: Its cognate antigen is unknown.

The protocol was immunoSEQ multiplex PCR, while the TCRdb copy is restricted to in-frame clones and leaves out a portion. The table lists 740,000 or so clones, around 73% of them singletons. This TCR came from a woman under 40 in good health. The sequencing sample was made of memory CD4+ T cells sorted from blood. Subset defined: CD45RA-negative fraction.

The CDR3 coding sequence is TGTGCCAGTTCTCATGATAGCGGAACCACAGATACGCAGTATTTT. Translating it yields CASSHDSGTTDTQYF. This sequence joins TRBV19 and TRBJ2-3; D is perhaps TRBD2 (6 bases). This CDR3 is 15 amino acids long. Trimming stripped 8 bases from V and 2 bases from J, with 17 bases between. Germline values: CDR1 LNHDA, CDR2 SQIVND (reference sequence).